This TCR beta chain was retrieved from a study of T cells in Graves' hyperthyroidism and ophthalmopathy. The germline V gene encodes CDR1 MNHNS and CDR2 SASEGT. Unmatched junction bases numbered 4, after V lost 8 bases and J lost 6 bases. The CDR3 is 12 residues long. The CDR3 regions of TCR beta were amplified from RNA transcripts. TCR CDR3 underwent first-round RT-PCR with the HTBI primer set. A single record per CDR3 protein comes from TCRdb applying MiXCR to the multiplex PCR reads. The profile covers a few hundred thousand distinct CDR3 sequences, with 15% to 20% appearing a single time and 40% taken by the ten largest. Uncontrolled infection, other autoimmune disease, pregnancy or lactation disqualified patients from enrolment.

The gene calls are TRBV6-1 and TRBJ1-2, with TRBD1 identical over 9 bases. The source is a man younger than 35 with Graves' ophthalmopathy. The source material was blood. CDR3 nucleotide sequence: TGTGCCAGCTTGGACAGGGGACATGGCTACACCTTC. This sequence encodes CASLDRGHGYTF.